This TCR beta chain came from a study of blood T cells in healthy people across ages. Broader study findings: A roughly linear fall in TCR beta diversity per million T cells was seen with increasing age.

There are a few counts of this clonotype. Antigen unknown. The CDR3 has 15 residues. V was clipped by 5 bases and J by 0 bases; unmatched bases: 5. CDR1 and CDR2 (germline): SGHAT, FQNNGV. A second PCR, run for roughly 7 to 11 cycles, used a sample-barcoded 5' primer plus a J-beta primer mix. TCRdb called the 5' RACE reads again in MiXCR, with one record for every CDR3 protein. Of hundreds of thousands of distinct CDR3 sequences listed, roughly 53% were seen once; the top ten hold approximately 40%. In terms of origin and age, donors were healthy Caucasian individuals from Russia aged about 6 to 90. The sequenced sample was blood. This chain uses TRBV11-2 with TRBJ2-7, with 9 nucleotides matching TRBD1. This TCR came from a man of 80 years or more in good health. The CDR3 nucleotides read TGTGCCAGCAGCCCTACGACAGGGGGCTCCTACGAGCAGTACTTC. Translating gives CASSPTTGGSYEQYF. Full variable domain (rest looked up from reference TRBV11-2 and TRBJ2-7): EAGVAQSPRYKIIEKRQSVAFWCNPISGHATLYWYQQILGQGPKLLIQFQNNGVVDDSQLPKDRFSAERLKGVDSTLKIQPAKLEDSAVYLCASSPTTGGSYEQYFGPGTRLTVT.